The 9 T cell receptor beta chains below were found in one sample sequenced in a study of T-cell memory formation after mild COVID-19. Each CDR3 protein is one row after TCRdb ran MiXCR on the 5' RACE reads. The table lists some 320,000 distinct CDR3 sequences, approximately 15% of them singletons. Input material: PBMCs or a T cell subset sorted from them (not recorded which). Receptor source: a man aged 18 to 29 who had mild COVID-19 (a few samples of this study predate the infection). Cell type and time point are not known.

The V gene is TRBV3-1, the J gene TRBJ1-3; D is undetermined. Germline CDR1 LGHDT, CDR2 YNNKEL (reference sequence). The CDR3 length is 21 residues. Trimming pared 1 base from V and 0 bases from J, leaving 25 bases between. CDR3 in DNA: TGTGCCAGCAGCCAAGGGTTAAGACGGACTCCTGCCTTCTTCTCTGGAAACACCATATATTTT. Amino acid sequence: CASSQGLRRTPAFFSGNTIYF.

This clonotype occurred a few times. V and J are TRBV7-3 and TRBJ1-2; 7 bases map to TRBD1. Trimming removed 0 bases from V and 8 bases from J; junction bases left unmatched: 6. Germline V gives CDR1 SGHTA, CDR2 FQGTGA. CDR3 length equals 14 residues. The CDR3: CASSLTGGIEGYTF. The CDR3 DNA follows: TGTGCCAGCAGCTTAACAGGGGGCATAGAAGGCTACACCTTC.

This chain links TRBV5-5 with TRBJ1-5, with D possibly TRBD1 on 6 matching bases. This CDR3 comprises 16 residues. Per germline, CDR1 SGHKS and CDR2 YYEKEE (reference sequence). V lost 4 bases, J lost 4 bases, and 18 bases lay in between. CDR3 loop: CASSREGWQGNQPQHF. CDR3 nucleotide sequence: TGTGCCAGCAGCCGGGAGGGGTGGCAGGGGAATCAGCCCCAGCATTTT.

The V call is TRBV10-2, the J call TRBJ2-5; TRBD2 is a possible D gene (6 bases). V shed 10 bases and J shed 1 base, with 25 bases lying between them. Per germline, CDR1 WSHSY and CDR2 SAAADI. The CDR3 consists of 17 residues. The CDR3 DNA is TGCGCCACCCAACTGTGGGCTAGCGCAAACCTCCAAGAGACCCAGTACTTC. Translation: CATQLWASANLQETQYF.

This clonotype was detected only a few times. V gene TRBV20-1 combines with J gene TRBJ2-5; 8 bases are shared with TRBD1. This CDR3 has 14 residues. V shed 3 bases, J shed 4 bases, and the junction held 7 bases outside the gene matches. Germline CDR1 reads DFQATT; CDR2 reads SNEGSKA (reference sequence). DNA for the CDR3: TGCAGTGCTAGCGCGACAGGGGTCCCAGAGACCCAGTACTTC. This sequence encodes CSASATGVPETQYF.

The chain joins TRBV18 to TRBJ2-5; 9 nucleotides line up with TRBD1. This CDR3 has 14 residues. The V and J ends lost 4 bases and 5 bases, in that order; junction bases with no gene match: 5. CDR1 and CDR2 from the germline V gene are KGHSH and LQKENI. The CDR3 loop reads CASSHDRGEETQYF. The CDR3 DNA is TGTGCCAGCTCACACGACAGGGGGGAGGAGACCCAGTACTTC.

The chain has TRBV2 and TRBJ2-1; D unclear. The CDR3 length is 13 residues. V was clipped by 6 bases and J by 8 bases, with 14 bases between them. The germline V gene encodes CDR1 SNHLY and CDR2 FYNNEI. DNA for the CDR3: TGTGCCAGCAGCAGGTTGAAAAGGGATGAGCAGTTCTTC. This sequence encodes CASSRLKRDEQFF.

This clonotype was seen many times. This CDR3 reads CASSWGTRSTDTQYF. The DNA of the CDR3 is TGCGCCAGCAGCTGGGGGACGAGGTCTACAGATACGCAGTATTTT. The chain combines TRBV5-1 with TRBJ2-3; D might be TRBD1 or TRBD2, each matching 5 bases. From germline, CDR1 is SGHRS and CDR2 YFSETQ. The CDR3 loop spans 15 amino acids. Deletions cut 3 bases from V and 3 bases from J, with 14 bases between.

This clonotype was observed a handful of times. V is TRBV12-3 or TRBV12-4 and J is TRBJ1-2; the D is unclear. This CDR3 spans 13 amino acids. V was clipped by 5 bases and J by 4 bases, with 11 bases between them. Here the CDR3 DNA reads TGTGCCAGCAGTACTGGATCAGGCTATGGCTACACCTTC. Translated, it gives CASSTGSGYGYTF.